This T cell receptor beta chain was sequenced in a study of T cells in Graves' hyperthyroidism and ophthalmopathy. Study-wide background: Sampling of peripheral blood happened at initial diagnosis, prior to any treatment.

The CDR3 has 14 residues. Trimming removed 4 bases from V and 7 bases from J, with 17 bases in between. The germline gives CDR1 DFQATT, CDR2 SNEGSKA (reference sequence). Amplified TCR beta CDR3 regions came from RNA transcripts. TCR CDR3 regions were first amplified by RT-PCR with HTBI primers. MiXCR was run by TCRdb on the multiplex PCR reads, yielding one entry per CDR3 protein. The sample holds fewer than 550,000 distinct CDR3 sequences; approximately 14% are singletons and the top ten take around 7.7%. Specimen: blood. This clonotype originated in a woman aged 18-29 years with Graves' hyperthyroidism. The V gene is TRBV20-1, the J gene TRBJ2-1, with a tentative D call TRBD2 (7 bases). CDR3 nucleotide sequence: TGCAGTGCTATTAGGGGGGGGATATTGAATGAGCAGTTCTTC. It yields the protein CSAIRGGILNEQFF.